This TCR beta chain is drawn from a study of cytomegalovirus exposure and HLA in healthy donors. Overall study context: Unique TCR beta sequences numbering some 120 million came from 190 million or so T cells in an earlier analysis.

The PCR used 60 Vbeta and 13 Jbeta primers. The protocol was immunoSEQ multiplex PCR, while the TCRdb copy is restricted to in-frame clones and leaves out a portion. Of approximately 170,000 clones in the sample, 75% to 90% were seen once. V was clipped by 1 base and J by 5 bases, with 9 bases between them. The CDR3 extends over 13 amino acids. The germline V gene has CDR1 SGHDT and CDR2 YYEEEE. This chain joins TRBV5-6 and TRBJ2-5; D perhaps matches TRBD1 (5 bases). The specimen was PBMCs. The clonotype was recovered from a male donor in good health and CMV-seronegative. CDR3 sequence: CASSLRGSETQYF. The CDR3 DNA reads TGTGCCAGCAGCTTGAGGGGTTCGGAGACCCAGTACTTC.